Presented here are 30 T cell receptor beta chains from one specimen sequenced in a study of cytomegalovirus exposure and HLA in healthy donors. Vbeta (60) and Jbeta (13) primers were used in the PCR. The method was immunoSEQ multiplex PCR; TCRdb's version includes in-frame clones alone and lacks a portion of them. The profile shows fewer than 150,000 clones, around 69% of them singletons. The sequencing sample was made of PBMCs. Receptors were obtained from a woman aged 40 to 50 in good health and CMV-seropositive.

This chain joins TRBV6-1 and TRBJ1-2; D not certain. The germline V gene encodes CDR1 MNHNS and CDR2 SASEGT. Trimming cost V 3 bases and J 2 bases, with 7 bases left between them. This CDR3 is 13 amino acids long. The CDR3 loop is CASSEGRNYGYTF. DNA of the CDR3: TGTGCCAGCAGTGAGGGCAGAAACTATGGCTACACCTTC.

The chain recombines TRBV5-1 with TRBJ1-4; 7 bases align to TRBD1. The CDR3 is 16 residues long. Germline trimming cut 3 bases from V and 7 bases from J; bases unmatched to any gene: 12. Germline values: CDR1 SGHRS, CDR2 YFSETQ. CDR3 loop: CASSSYLQGFGEKLFF. The CDR3 DNA sequence: TGCGCCAGCAGCTCATACCTACAGGGGTTTGGTGAAAAACTGTTTTTT.

V is TRBV29-1 and J is TRBJ2-3; D perhaps matches TRBD2 (6 bases). CDR1 is SQVTM and CDR2 is ANQGSEA in the germline V gene. The CDR3 is 12 amino acids. Trimming shortened V by 3 bases and J by 9 bases, and 13 bases separated the two germline ends. The CDR3 is CSVDYDGGTQYF. Written as DNA, the CDR3 is TGCAGCGTTGACTATGATGGGGGGACGCAGTATTTT.

J is TRBJ1-1 and V is TRBV18; D uncertain. The CDR3 has 12 amino acids. V lost 10 bases, J lost 1 base, and 10 bases lay in between. Germline CDR1 and CDR2: KGHSH and LQKENI. CDR3 coding DNA: TGTGCCACCACAGACGGGAACACTGAAGCTTTCTTT. Amino acids: CATTDGNTEAFF. Looking up the rest from reference TRBV18 and TRBJ1-1 gives the full variable domain: NAGVMQNPRHLVRRRGQEARLRCSPMKGHSHVYWYRQLPEEGLKFMVYLQKENIIDESGMPKERFSAEFPKEGPSILRIQQVVRGDSAAYFCATTDGNTEAFFGQGTRLTVV.

This clone has ten or more counts. The CDR3 spells CASSLNTGNTGELFF. The CDR3 DNA reads as TGTGCCAGCAGCTTAAATACAGGAAACACCGGGGAGCTGTTTTTT. This chain connects TRBV7-3 to TRBJ2-2; D possibly corresponds to TRBD1 (5 bases). The CDR3 totals 15 residues. Germline CDR1 reads SGHTA; CDR2 reads FQGTGA. Trimming took off 1 base at V and 2 bases at J, with 8 bases between the two ends.

Remarks on this clone: Other DNA sequences from this sample encode an identical CDR3 as well. The rearrangement joins TRBV5-4 to TRBJ1-1, with TRBD1 matching 12 bases. Germline-derived CDR1 and CDR2 are SGHNT and YYREEE (reference sequence). After removal of 4 bases from V and 0 bases from J, the junction contained 7 bases not matched to a gene. The CDR3 has 17 amino acids. The CDR3 nucleotides read TGTGCCAGCAGCGTCCGGGACAGGGGGCTGGTGAACACTGAAGCTTTCTTT. As protein: CASSVRDRGLVNTEAFF.

The sample holds a few counts of this clone. The chain is built from TRBV5-4 and TRBJ1-2, with TRBD1 identical over 8 bases. The CDR3 covers 15 residues. Looked up from germline, CDR1 is SGHNT and CDR2 is YYREEE (reference sequence). The junction had 7 bases not matched to a gene; V was cut back by 4 bases and J by 2 bases. CDR3 DNA: TGTGCCAGCAGCAAGAACAGGGGGGGAAACTATGGCTACACCTTC. Its protein product is CASSKNRGGNYGYTF. Full variable domain (outside the CDR3, taken from reference TRBV5-4 and TRBJ1-2): ETGVTQSPTHLIKTRGQQVTLRCSSQSGHNTVSWYQQALGQGPQFIFQYYREEENGRGNFPPRFSGLQFPNYSSELNVNALELDDSALYLCASSKNRGGNYGYTFGSGTRLTVV.

This clone was recorded a few times. The CDR3 spells CASNGLAGGIGADTQYF. CDR3 in DNA: TGTGCCAGCAACGGACTAGCGGGGGGAATCGGGGCCGATACGCAGTATTTT. The genes are TRBV11-1 and TRBJ2-3, with 14 bases identical to TRBD2. The CDR3 totals 17 residues. Germline V gene data show CDR1 as SGHAT and CDR2 as FQDESV (reference sequence). Germline trimming cut 7 bases from V and 6 bases from J; bases unmatched to any gene: 12. Together with reference TRBV11-1 and TRBJ2-3, the CDR3 gives the full variable domain: EAEVAQSPRYKITEKSQAVAFWCDPISGHATLYWYRQILGQGPELLVQFQDESVVDDSQLPKDRFSAERLKGVDSTLKIQPAELGDSAMYLCASNGLAGGIGADTQYFGPGTRLTVL.

The chain is built from TRBV7-8 and TRBJ1-5; 7 nucleotides agree with TRBD1. Germline V gene data show CDR1 as SGHVS and CDR2 as FQNEAQ. With 1 base clipped from V and 5 bases from J, the junction kept 5 bases outside the gene matches. The CDR3 is 15 residues long. Here the CDR3 DNA reads TGTGCCAGCAGCTTAGGGACAGGCGGGGATCAGCCCCAGCATTTT. This encodes CASSLGTGGDQPQHF.

The chain uses TRBV6-1 and TRBJ2-1, with D perhaps matching TRBD1 (6 bases). The CDR3 is 17 amino acids. V shed 3 bases and J shed 0 bases, with 15 bases lying between them. CDR1 and CDR2 (germline): MNHNS, SASEGT. The CDR3 coding sequence is TGTGCCAGCAGTGACGAGAGAGGGGGTAGCTCCTACAATGAGCAGTTCTTC. Amino acids: CASSDERGGSSYNEQFF.

The V call is TRBV7-2, the J call TRBJ2-7; D remains ambiguous. V lost 3 bases to trimming and J lost 1 base, with 4 bases between them. This CDR3 has 12 amino acids. Germline V gene data show CDR1 as SGHTA and CDR2 as FQGNSA. CDR3 sequence (DNA): TGTGCCAGCAGCTTTCAGTCCTACGAGCAGTACTTC. It yields the protein CASSFQSYEQYF.

The gene calls are TRBV29-1 and TRBJ1-3, with TRBD1 matching over 7 bases. The germline V gene has CDR1 SQVTM and CDR2 ANQGSEA. This CDR3 comprises 13 residues. J was trimmed by 4 bases and V by 7 bases; bases with no gene match: 7. CDR3 sequence: CSGSGTVGNTIYF. The CDR3 DNA is TGCAGCGGTTCCGGGACAGTGGGAAACACCATATATTTT.

The chain is built from TRBV7-8 and TRBJ2-1; 8 positions match TRBD2. Germline assignment: CDR1 SGHVS and CDR2 FQNEAQ. The junction had 14 bases not matched to a gene; V was cut back by 5 bases and J by 8 bases. The CDR3 is made up of 16 amino acids. The CDR3 DNA follows: TGTGCCAGCAGCCCTTGGGGGCGGGGGGATAGGGATGAGCAGTTCTTC. Protein sequence: CASSPWGRGDRDEQFF.

J is TRBJ2-1 and V is TRBV5-4, with 10 bases aligning to TRBD2. The germline gives CDR1 SGHNT, CDR2 YYREEE (reference sequence). Unmatched junction bases numbered 5, after V lost 4 bases and J lost 7 bases. This CDR3 contains 14 residues. CDR3 sequence: CASSNERGGNEQFF. The CDR3 DNA sequence: TGTGCCAGCAGCAACGAGCGGGGGGGGAATGAGCAGTTCTTC.

This clone was recorded at least ten times. The chain is built from TRBV4-1 and TRBJ2-2, with 8 bases that match TRBD1. The V gene's germline CDR1 is MGHRA and CDR2 YSYEKL. The CDR3 has 16 residues. Germline trimming cut 0 bases from V and 6 bases from J; bases unmatched to any gene: 6. In nucleotides, the CDR3 is TGCGCCAGCAGCCAAGACCGGACAGGGTCCGCCGGGGAGCTGTTTTTT. Translation gives CASSQDRTGSAGELFF.

The V call is TRBV27, the J call TRBJ1-1; 7 bases line up with TRBD1. V lost 7 bases, J lost 4 bases, and 9 bases stayed unmatched. This CDR3 is built from 14 residues. In germline, CDR1 is MNHEY, CDR2 SMNVEV (reference sequence). The DNA of the CDR3 is TGTGCCAGCATCAAACCCGGGACAGCCACTGAAGCTTTCTTT. Its translation is CASIKPGTATEAFF.

The chain joins TRBV19 to TRBJ1-1, with 7 bases matching TRBD1. Germline V CDR1 and CDR2: LNHDA, SQIVND (reference sequence). The CDR3 spans 13 residues. V lost 7 bases, J lost 5 bases, and 7 bases stayed unmatched. The CDR3 loop reads CASNLQGQTEAFF. The CDR3 DNA reads TGTGCCAGTAACCTACAGGGACAGACTGAAGCTTTCTTT.

V and J are TRBV25-1 and TRBJ1-1; 8 bases align to TRBD1. CDR1 and CDR2 (germline): MGHDK, SYGVNS. J was trimmed by 4 bases and V by 1 base; bases with no gene match: 5. CDR3 length: 15 amino acids. CDR3 nucleotide sequence: TGTGCCAGCAGTGAATTCACAGGGGGGACCACTGAAGCTTTCTTT. Amino acids: CASSEFTGGTTEAFF.

The chain recombines TRBV18 with TRBJ1-2, with a tentative D call TRBD1 (5 bases). Germline CDR1 is KGHSH and CDR2 is LQKENI. The germline V and J ends were trimmed by 5 bases and 3 bases, with 13 bases remaining between them. This CDR3 region has 14 residues. CDR3 nucleotide sequence: TGTGCCAGCTCAGGATATGGGGCAGACTATGGCTACACCTTC. As protein: CASSGYGADYGYTF.

Comment on this clone: Other DNA sequences in the same sample also yield this CDR3. This chain joins TRBV6-6 and TRBJ1-1; tentatively, D is TRBD1 (5 bases). V lost 2 bases and J lost 3, with 10 bases in between. In germline, CDR1 is MNHNY, CDR2 SVGAGI (reference sequence). The CDR3 is 14 amino acids. The CDR3, as DNA: TGTGCCAGCAGTTACCCCGACAGAGACACTGAAGCTTTCTTT. It is translated as CASSYPDRDTEAFF.

This clone was found once. This rearrangement joins TRBV29-1 to TRBJ2-2; 9 positions match TRBD1. Germline loops: CDR1 SQVTM, CDR2 ANQGSEA. Losses at the gene ends were 7 bases for V and 2 bases for J; bases not matched to a gene: 5. This CDR3 spans 14 amino acids. The CDR3 region is CSAGQGRNTGELFF. Here the CDR3 DNA reads TGCAGCGCAGGACAGGGGAGAAACACCGGGGAGCTGTTTTTT.

V is TRBV2 and J is TRBJ2-7, with 9 positions matching TRBD1. Germline V gene data show CDR1 as SNHLY and CDR2 as FYNNEI. V lost 2 bases to trimming and J lost 0 bases; unmatched junction nucleotides: 8. This CDR3 spans 17 amino acids. CDR3 in DNA: TGTGCCAGCAGTGAAAACCCGGGACAGGGAATCTCCTACGAGCAGTACTTC. Encoded protein: CASSENPGQGISYEQYF.

This chain connects TRBV6-5 to TRBJ2-1; TRBD1 agrees at 8 bases. Losses at the gene ends were 1 base for V and 5 bases for J; bases not matched to a gene: 4. Germline-derived CDR1 and CDR2 are MNHEY and SVGAGI. This CDR3 has 15 residues. CDR3 DNA sequence: TGTGCCAGCAGTTACTTCGGACAGGGAGACAATGAGCAGTTCTTC. It translates to CASSYFGQGDNEQFF.

This chain connects TRBV9 to TRBJ1-5, with D tentatively TRBD1 (5 bases). The germline V gene encodes CDR1 SGDLS and CDR2 YYNGEE. V shed 3 bases and J shed 2 bases, with 15 bases lying between them. The length of the CDR3 is 16 residues. CDR3 loop: CASSAGTAGGNQPQHF. The DNA for the CDR3 is TGTGCCAGCAGCGCCGGGACGGCGGGGGGCAATCAGCCCCAGCATTTT.

The chain couples TRBV5-1 to TRBJ2-6, with 9 bases that match TRBD1. Germline values: CDR1 SGHRS, CDR2 YFSETQ. V trimming: 7 bases; J trimming: 1 base; junction bases outside the gene matches: 3. The CDR3 has 15 residues. CDR3 residues: CASGQGISGANVLTF. The CDR3 nucleotides are TGCGCCAGCGGACAGGGGATTTCTGGGGCCAACGTCCTGACTTTC.

This chain links TRBV6-4 with TRBJ2-3, with 15 bases identical to TRBD2. CDR3 size: 18 residues. Looked up from germline, CDR1 is MRHNA and CDR2 is SNTAGT. With 6 bases clipped from V and 0 bases from J, the junction kept 7 bases outside the gene matches. The CDR3 spells CASSPGTSGGISTDTQYF. The CDR3 DNA is TGTGCCAGCAGCCCCGGGACTAGCGGGGGGATTAGCACAGATACGCAGTATTTT.

V and J are TRBV4-3 and TRBJ2-5; 11 bases fit TRBD2. Germline CDR1 and CDR2: LGHNA and YSLEER. The V and J ends lost 4 bases and 2 bases, in that order; junction bases with no gene match: 3. CDR3 length: 15 residues. DNA of the CDR3: TGCGCCAGCAGCCGGGGACTAGCGGATCAAGAGACCCAGTACTTC. Its translation: CASSRGLADQETQYF.

The rearrangement joins TRBV6-5 to TRBJ1-2, with a tentative D call TRBD1 (6 bases). Germline CDR1 MNHEY, CDR2 SVGAGI. The germline V and J ends were trimmed by 2 bases and 6 bases, with 10 bases remaining between them. The CDR3 has 13 amino acids. The CDR3 protein is CASSYQGQDGYTF. The CDR3 bases are TGTGCCAGCAGTTACCAGGGGCAAGATGGCTACACCTTC.

This clone came up a few times. The chain carries TRBV2 and TRBJ1-2; 7 bases fit TRBD1. V dropped 6 bases and J dropped 6; count of bases not matched to a gene: 13. CDR3 length: 15 amino acids. Germline CDR1 and CDR2: SNHLY and FYNNEI. The CDR3 spells CASSLYRGEQDGYTF. CDR3 bases: TGTGCCAGCAGCCTATACAGGGGAGAGCAAGATGGCTACACCTTC.

V is TRBV2 and J is TRBJ1-5, with 12 bases fitting TRBD1. There are 15 residues in the CDR3. After removal of 5 bases from V and 6 bases from J, the junction contained 5 bases not matched to a gene. The germline gives CDR1 SNHLY, CDR2 FYNNEI. The CDR3: CASSFGTGGFQPQHF. DNA of the CDR3: TGTGCCAGCAGTTTTGGGACAGGGGGCTTTCAGCCCCAGCATTTT. Full variable domain (outside the CDR3, taken from reference TRBV2 and TRBJ1-5): EPEVTQTPSHQVTQMGQEVILRCVPISNHLYFYWYRQILGQKVEFLVSFYNNEISEKSEIFDDQFSVERPDGSNFTLKIRSTKLEDSAMYFCASSFGTGGFQPQHFGDGTRLSIL.